The sequence of this T cell receptor beta chain was determined in a study of CD8+ T cells in alopecia areata. Study results and caveats: Normal scalp had lower clonality than lesional scalp, with alopecia totalis/universalis lesions showing this most strongly. Sequencing of scalp tissue also captures the resident alphabeta T cells of normal skin.

As regards this clone: Antigen: not known.

As the sequencing template, cDNA was produced by extracting RNA and reverse transcribing it. Assay used: immunoSEQ multiplex PCR; TCRdb lists only in-frame clones, some missing. Here the sample spans about 110,000 clones, approximately 60% being singletons. The CDR3 is 15 amino acids. V was clipped by 2 bases and J by 8 bases, with 16 bases between them. The germline gives CDR1 LGHNA, CDR2 YSLEER. The J gene is TRBJ2-1, the V gene TRBV4-3, with D unresolved. The sequence was obtained from a human donor in good health. Sequencing input: CD8+ T cells sorted from blood. This CDR3 is CASSQNPAVVDEQFF. The CDR3 DNA is TGCGCCAGCAGCCAAAACCCCGCGGTTGTGGATGAGCAGTTCTTC.